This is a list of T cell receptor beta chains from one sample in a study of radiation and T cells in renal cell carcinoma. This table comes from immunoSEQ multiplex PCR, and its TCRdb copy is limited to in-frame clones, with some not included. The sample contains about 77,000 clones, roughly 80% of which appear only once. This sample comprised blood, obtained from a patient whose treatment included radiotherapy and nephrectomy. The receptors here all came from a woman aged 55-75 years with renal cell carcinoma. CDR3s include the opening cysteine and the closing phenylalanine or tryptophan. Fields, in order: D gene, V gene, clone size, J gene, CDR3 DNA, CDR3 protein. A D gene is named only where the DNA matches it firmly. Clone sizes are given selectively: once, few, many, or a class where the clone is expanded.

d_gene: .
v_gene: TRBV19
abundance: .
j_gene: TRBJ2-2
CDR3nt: TGTGCCAGTAGTATAGGAGGGCCCCCCGGTGCCGGGGAGCTGTTTTTT
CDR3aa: CASSIGGPPGAGELFF

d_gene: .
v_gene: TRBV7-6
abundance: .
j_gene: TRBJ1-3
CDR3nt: TGTGCCAGCAGCTTAATGGGGATTGGAAACACCATATATTTT
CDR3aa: CASSLMGIGNTIYF

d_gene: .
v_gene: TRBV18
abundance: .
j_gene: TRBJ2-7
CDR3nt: TGTGCCAGCTCCGGGGATGACTACGAGCAGTACTTC
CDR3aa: CASSGDDYEQYF

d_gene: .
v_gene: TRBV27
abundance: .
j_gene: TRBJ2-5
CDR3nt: TGTGCCAGCAGTTTTGCCGGCCTTGAGACCCAGTACTTC
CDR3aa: CASSFAGLETQYF

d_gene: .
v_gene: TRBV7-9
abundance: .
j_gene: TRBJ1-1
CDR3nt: TGTGCCAGCAGCTTAGCGAGGACTCCCGGGAGAGCTTTCTTT
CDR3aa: CASSLARTPGRAFF

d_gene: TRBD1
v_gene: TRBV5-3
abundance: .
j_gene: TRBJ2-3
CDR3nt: TGTGCCACACTGGACAGGGGCACAGATACGCAGTATTTT
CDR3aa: CATLDRGTDTQYF

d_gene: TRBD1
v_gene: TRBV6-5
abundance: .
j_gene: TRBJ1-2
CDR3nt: TGTGCCAGCAGTTACTCGATGACAGGGGGAGGCTACACCTTC
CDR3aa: CASSYSMTGGGYTF

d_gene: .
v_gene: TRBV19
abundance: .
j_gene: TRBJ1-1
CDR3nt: TGTGCCAGTAGTGGGAGACGGGATTCAGGCAGAACCGAAGCTTTCTTT
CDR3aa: CASSGRRDSGRTEAFF

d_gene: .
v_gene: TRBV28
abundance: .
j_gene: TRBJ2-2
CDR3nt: TGTGCCAGCGTTTTTCATGACACCGGGGAGCTGTTTTTT
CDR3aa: CASVFHDTGELFF

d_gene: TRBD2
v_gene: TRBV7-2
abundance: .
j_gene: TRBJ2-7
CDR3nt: TGTGCCAGCAGCTTTGGCGGGAGCTCCTACGAGCAGTACTTC
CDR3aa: CASSFGGSSYEQYF

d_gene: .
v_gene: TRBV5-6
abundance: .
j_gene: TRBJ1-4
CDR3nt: TGTGCCAGCAGCTTGACCCGGGGCTGGAGTGAAAAACTGTTTTTT
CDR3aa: CASSLTRGWSEKLFF

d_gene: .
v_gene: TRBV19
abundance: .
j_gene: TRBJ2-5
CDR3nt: TGTGCCAGTAGTAGATCCCAAGACCGGTTCCAAGAGACCCAGTACTTC
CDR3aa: CASSRSQDRFQETQYF

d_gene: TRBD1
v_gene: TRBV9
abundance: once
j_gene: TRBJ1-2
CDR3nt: TGTGCCAGCAGCTTGAGGGACAGGGGGCTAGGCTACACCTTC
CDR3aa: CASSLRDRGLGYTF

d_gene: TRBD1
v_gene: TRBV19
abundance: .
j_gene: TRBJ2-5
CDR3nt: TGTGCCAGTAGTCCACGCCACCTAACAGGGGAAGAGACCCAGTACTTC
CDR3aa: CASSPRHLTGEETQYF

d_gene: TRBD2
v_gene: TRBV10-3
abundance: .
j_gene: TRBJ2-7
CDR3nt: TGTGCCAGTTCTAGCGGGAGTACAGAGCAGTACTTC
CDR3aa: CASSSGSTEQYF

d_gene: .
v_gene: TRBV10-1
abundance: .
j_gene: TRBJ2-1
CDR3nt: TGCGCCAGCAGTGAGTGGTCCGCGGGGCCGAGAAATGAGCAGTTCTTC
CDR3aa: CASSEWSAGPRNEQFF

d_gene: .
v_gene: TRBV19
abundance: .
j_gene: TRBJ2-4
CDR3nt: TGTGCCAGTAGTTCCCAGACCTTAGCCAAAAACATTCAGTACTTC
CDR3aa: CASSSQTLAKNIQYF

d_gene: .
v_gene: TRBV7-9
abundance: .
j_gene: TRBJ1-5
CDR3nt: TGTGCCAGCAGCCCGGGGGAGGGCAATCAGCCCCAGCATTTT
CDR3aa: CASSPGEGNQPQHF

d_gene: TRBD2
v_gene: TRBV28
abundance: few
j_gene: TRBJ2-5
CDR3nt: TGTGCCAGCAGTTTCGGACTAGCGGGGGAACAAGAGACCCAGTACTTC
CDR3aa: CASSFGLAGEQETQYF

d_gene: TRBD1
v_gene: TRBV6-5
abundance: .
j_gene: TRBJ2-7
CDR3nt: TGTGCCAGCAGTTTGGGGACAGGCTACGAGCAGTACTTC
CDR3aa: CASSLGTGYEQYF

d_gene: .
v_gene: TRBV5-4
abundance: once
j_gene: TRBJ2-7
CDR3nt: TGTGCCAGCAGCGCTGCCGCGGGACAGGGTATAGCGGGACGCGAGCAGTACTTC
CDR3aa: CASSAAAGQGIAGREQYF

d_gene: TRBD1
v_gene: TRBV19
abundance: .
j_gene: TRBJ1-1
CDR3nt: TGTGCCAGTGAACCAGGGGGAGGTAGGGCTGAAGCTTTCTTT
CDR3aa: CASEPGGGRAEAFF

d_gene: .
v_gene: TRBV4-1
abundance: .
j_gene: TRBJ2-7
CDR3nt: TGCGCCAGCAGCCTTACGGACAGCGTAACCTACGAGCAGTACTTC
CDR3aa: CASSLTDSVTYEQYF

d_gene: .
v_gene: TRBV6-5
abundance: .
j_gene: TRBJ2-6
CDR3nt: TGTGCCAGCAGACCGCCGGCCTCTGGGGCCAACGTCCTGACTTTC
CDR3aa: CASRPPASGANVLTF

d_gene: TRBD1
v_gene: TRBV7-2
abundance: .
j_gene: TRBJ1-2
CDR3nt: TGTGCCAGCAGCTTTGACAGGGAGGGCTATGGCTACACCTTC
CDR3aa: CASSFDREGYGYTF

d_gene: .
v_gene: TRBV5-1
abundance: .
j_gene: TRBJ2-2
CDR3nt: TGCGCCAGCAGCTCCCTCCGCCCGAACACCGGGGAGCTGTTTTTT
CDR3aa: CASSSLRPNTGELFF

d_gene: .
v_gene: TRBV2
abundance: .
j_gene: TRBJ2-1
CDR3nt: TGTGCCAGCAGTGTGGACCCTTACAATGAGCAGTTCTTC
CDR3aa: CASSVDPYNEQFF

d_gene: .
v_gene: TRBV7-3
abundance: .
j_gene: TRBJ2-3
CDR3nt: TGTGCCAGCAGCCGACGCACAGATACGCAGTATTTT
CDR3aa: CASSRRTDTQYF

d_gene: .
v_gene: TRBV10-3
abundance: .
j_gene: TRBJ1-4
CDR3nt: TGTGCCATCAGTGGGAAGAGGGCGGATGGACGGGGTAATGAAAAACTGTTTTTT
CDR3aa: CAISGKRADGRGNEKLFF

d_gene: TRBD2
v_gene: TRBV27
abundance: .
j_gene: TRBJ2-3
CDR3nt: TGTGCCAGCAGTTTACGGACTAGCGGCACAGATACGCAGTATTTT
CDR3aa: CASSLRTSGTDTQYF

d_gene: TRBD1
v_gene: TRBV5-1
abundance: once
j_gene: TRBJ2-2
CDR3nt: TGCGCCAGCAGCTCGGACAGGGGGCGCCCCGGGGAGCTGTTTTTT
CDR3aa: CASSSDRGRPGELFF

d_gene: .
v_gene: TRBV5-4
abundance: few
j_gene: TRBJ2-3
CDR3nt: TGTGCCAGCAGCTTGGTCGCAGATACGCAGTATTTT
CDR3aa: CASSLVADTQYF

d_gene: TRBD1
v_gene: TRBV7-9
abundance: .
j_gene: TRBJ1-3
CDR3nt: TGTGCCAGCGGGACAGTCTCTGGAAACACCATATATTTT
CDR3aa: CASGTVSGNTIYF

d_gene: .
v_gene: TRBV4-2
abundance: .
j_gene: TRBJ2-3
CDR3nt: TGTGCCAGCAGCCAAGGGGGTCGGGGTACGCAGTATTTT
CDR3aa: CASSQGGRGTQYF

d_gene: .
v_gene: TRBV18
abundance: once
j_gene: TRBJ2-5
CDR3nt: TGTGCCAGCTCGCCCGGGACTGTCCAAGAGACCCAGTACTTC
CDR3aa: CASSPGTVQETQYF

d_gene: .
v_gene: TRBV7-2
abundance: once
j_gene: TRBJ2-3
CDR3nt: TGTGCCAGCAGCTTGTACACAGATACGCAGTATTTT
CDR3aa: CASSLYTDTQYF

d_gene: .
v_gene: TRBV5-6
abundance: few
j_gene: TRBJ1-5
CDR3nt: TGTGCCAGCAGCACCTCAGCGTACAATCAGCCCCAGCATTTT
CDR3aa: CASSTSAYNQPQHF

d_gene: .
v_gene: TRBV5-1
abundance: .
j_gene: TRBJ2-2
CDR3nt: TGCGCCAGCAGCTTGGGAACGCCTACCGGGGAGCTGTTTTTT
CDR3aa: CASSLGTPTGELFF

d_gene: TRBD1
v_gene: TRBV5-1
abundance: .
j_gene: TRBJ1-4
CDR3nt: TGCGCCAGCAGCTTGGGTGACAGGGACGCTGAAAAACTGTTTTTT
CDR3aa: CASSLGDRDAEKLFF

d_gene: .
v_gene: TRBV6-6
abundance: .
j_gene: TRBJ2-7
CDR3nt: TGTGCCAGCAGTTACAATCGGGCTCAGGCCTACGAGCAGTACTTC
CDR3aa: CASSYNRAQAYEQYF

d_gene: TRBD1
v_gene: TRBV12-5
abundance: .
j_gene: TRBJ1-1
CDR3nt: TGTGCTAGTGGCCCTTCCCTGGACAGGGGCGAGGTGCGGACTGAAGCTTTCTTT
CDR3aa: CASGPSLDRGEVRTEAFF

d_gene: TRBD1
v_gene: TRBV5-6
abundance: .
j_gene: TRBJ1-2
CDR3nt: TGTGCCAGCAGCTTGGGACAGACAGGGTATGGCTACACCTTC
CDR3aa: CASSLGQTGYGYTF

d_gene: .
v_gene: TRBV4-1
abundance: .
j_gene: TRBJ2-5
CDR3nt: TGCGCCAGCAGCTCCCGTTACCCCACCCAAGAGACCCAGTACTTC
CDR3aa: CASSSRYPTQETQYF